These 4 T cell receptor beta chains originate from one sample sequenced in a study of blood T cell repertoires in COVID-19. Clones were read by immunoSEQ multiplex PCR, and TCRdb kept only the in-frame ones, dropping some. This repertoire shows a few hundred thousand clones, around four fifths found once; its top ten account for 4.1%. Sequencing was done on a sample of peripheral blood. Every receptor here comes from a woman in her forties or fifties with active or convalescent COVID-19.

The rearrangement joins TRBV20-1 to TRBJ1-1; D not certain. V shed 6 bases and J shed 1 base, with 6 bases lying between them. Per germline, CDR1 DFQATT and CDR2 SNEGSKA (reference sequence). This CDR3 region has 11 residues. CDR3 DNA: TGCAGTGCCCGGAGGAACACTGAAGCTTTCTTT. It is translated as CSARRNTEAFF.

The chain recombines TRBV7-9 with TRBJ2-7, with D tentatively TRBD2 (5 bases). The CDR3 extends over 16 amino acids. The V gene lost 1 base and the J gene lost 0 bases, with 13 bases spanning the gap. Germline V gene lookup returns CDR1 SEHNR and CDR2 FQNEAQ (reference sequence). The CDR3 sequence: CASSLGVGGSSYEQYF. The CDR3 region has the DNA TGTGCCAGCAGCTTAGGGGTTGGCGGGTCCTCCTACGAGCAGTACTTC.

J is TRBJ2-7 and V is TRBV6-1; 9 bases fit TRBD2. The CDR3 has 15 amino acids. Germline trimming cut 0 bases from V and 3 bases from J; bases unmatched to any gene: 3. Germline V lookup: CDR1 MNHNS, CDR2 SASEGT. CDR3 sequence reads: CASSEAVAGVYEQYF. CDR3 DNA sequence: TGTGCCAGCAGTGAAGCTGTAGCGGGGGTCTACGAGCAGTACTTC.

V is TRBV2 and J is TRBJ2-1, with D perhaps TRBD2 (5 bases). The V end lost 6 bases, the J end lost 2 bases, and 8 bases lay between the germline ends. The CDR3 is made up of 13 amino acids. Germline V gene data show CDR1 as SNHLY and CDR2 as FYNNEI. The CDR3 nucleotides read TGTGCCAGCAGGGAGGAGACCTACAATGAGCAGTTCTTC. This translates into CASREETYNEQFF.